One sample yielded the 2 T cell receptor beta chains listed below, sequenced in a study of beta chain features in type 1 diabetes. Their recognized antigens are unknown. Findings and limits, study-wide: Shortening that was moderate but significant affected the TCRB CDR3s of Type 1 diabetes patients in all four CD4+ subsets.

Expressed TCRB transcripts were sequenced, since all the RNA that had been isolated was reverse transcribed. The data were produced by immunoSEQ multiplex PCR, yet TCRdb's version contains in-frame clones alone and is incomplete. The data contain about 660,000 clones, 11% to 15% of them singletons. Sample: naive CD4+ T cells from blood. These receptors all come from a man aged 18 to 35 with type 1 diabetes.

The chain links TRBV7-2 to TRBJ2-3; 12 bases align to TRBD2. CDR1 and CDR2 from the germline V gene are SGHTA and FQGNSA. The CDR3 is made up of 16 amino acids. V lost 6 bases and J lost 4; bases outside the gene matches: 8. The CDR3 loop is CASSRLAGVGPDTQYF. The CDR3 DNA follows: TGTGCCAGCAGTCGACTAGCGGGAGTGGGGCCAGATACGCAGTATTTT.

This chain links TRBV9 with TRBJ2-1; tentatively, D is TRBD2 (6 bases). V was pared by 0 bases and J by 10 bases, with 11 bases between. The CDR3 has 13 amino acids. Germline-derived CDR1 and CDR2 are SGDLS and YYNGEE. CDR3 residues: CASSVDLTSEQFF. In DNA form, the CDR3 reads TGTGCCAGCAGCGTAGACCTTACTAGCGAGCAGTTCTTC.